These T cell receptor beta chains were read from a single sample in a study of blood T cell repertoires in COVID-19. Assay: immunoSEQ multiplex PCR; the TCRdb copy retains only in-frame clones and omits some. This table has some 270,000 clones, 75% to 90% appearing once. The sample consisted of PBMCs or T cells enriched from blood (not recorded which). The receptors shown here come from a woman aged 25 to 39 who had recovered from COVID-19. CDR3s leave out the opening cysteine and the closing phenylalanine or tryptophan. A D gene is named only where the DNA matches it firmly.

j_gene	d_gene	len	v_gene	CDR3aa
TRBJ1-2	NA	12	TRBV7-2	ASSFGRPGGGYT
TRBJ2-3	NA	13	TRBV5-5	ASSLGAYSTDTQY
TRBJ1-1	TRBD1	13	TRBV5-1	ASSWGDRERAEAF
TRBJ1-1	TRBD1	13	TRBV27	ASKRGQGGYTEAF
TRBJ1-1	NA	14	TRBV3-1/TRBV3-2	ASSQEEGVMNTEAF
TRBJ2-3	NA	11	TRBV10-3	AIRASETDTQY
TRBJ2-3	NA	10	TRBV24-1	ATSDHFGLQY
TRBJ2-7	TRBD2	11	TRBV11-2	ASSLGLAGEQY
TRBJ2-1	TRBD2	14	TRBV5-4	ASSLFLAGEVNEQF
TRBJ1-5	NA	12	TRBV30	AWSVGQLNQPQH
TRBJ2-5	TRBD1	13	TRBV19	ASSIGGTGRETQY
TRBJ2-5	NA	11	TRBV27	ASSLVSQETQY
TRBJ2-5	NA	13	TRBV4-1	ASSQLPTPQETQY
TRBJ1-3	NA	10	TRBV6-6	ATQEIRNTIY
TRBJ2-6	TRBD2	16	TRBV25-1	ASSESLGGESGANVLT
TRBJ2-2	NA	12	TRBV18	ASSPRGIPGELF
TRBJ1-3	TRBD1	12	TRBV10-3	AIRDRDSGNTIY
TRBJ1-3	NA	13	TRBV7-2	ASSLQGGAGNTIY
TRBJ1-6	NA	14	TRBV27	ASTKYGSIPGSPLH
TRBJ2-1	TRBD1	13	TRBV5-4	ASSLTRGHGNEQF
TRBJ2-7	NA	11	TRBV7-2	ASSFGNTYEQY
TRBJ2-3	NA	11	TRBV2	ASSVSSTDTQY
TRBJ1-2	NA	13	TRBV5-6	ASSLQAGVNYGYT
TRBJ2-2	NA	13	TRBV11-3	ASSLDAGNTGELF
TRBJ1-1	TRBD1	13	TRBV7-9	ASRRRQGLRTEAF